This TCR beta chain was profiled in a study of T cells after yellow fever vaccination. Study in general: Preparation used SMART-Seq v4 Ultra Low Input for the low-cell-number fractions.

This clonotype has just a few counts. Its specificity is unknown. Findings and limits, study-wide: In post-booster samples, most primary-vaccination clones reappeared (approximately 96% CD4, nearly 90% CD8).

Each CDR3 protein gets one entry after TCRdb re-called the 5' RACE reads with MiXCR. This sample has about 220,000 distinct CDR3 sequences, with 5.5% to 8.5% found just once. The V end lost 3 bases, the J end lost 1 base, and 13 bases lay between the germline ends. CDR1 SGHKS and CDR2 YYEKEE come from the germline V gene (reference sequence). This CDR3 spans 16 amino acids. This chain uses TRBV5-5 with TRBJ2-2, with D possibly being TRBD1 (5 bases). Sequencing used CD4+ T cells sorted from PBMCs, obtained on the day of the yellow fever booster vaccination. This clonotype was obtained from a man aged 25 to 40 who received the YFV17D yellow fever vaccine. CDR3 in amino acids: CASSYQGVENTGELFF. The CDR3 bases are TGTGCCAGCAGCTACCAAGGGGTCGAGAACACCGGGGAGCTGTTTTTT.